The rows below give T cell receptor beta chains drawn from one sample of a study of long-term antiretroviral therapy in people with HIV. Data came from immunoSEQ multiplex PCR; TCRdb stores just in-frame clones and leaves some out. The table lists approximately 16,000 clones, around nine tenths of them singletons. The sequenced sample was unsorted PBMCs, obtained 2.2 to 2.3 years before starting antiretroviral therapy. These receptors all stem from a woman aged 25-40 years with HIV. Each CDR3 is given with its conserved first and last residue. The order of the fields is clone size, V gene, D gene, J gene, CDR3 protein, CDR3 DNA. A D gene is named only where the DNA matches it firmly. Size values are once, few and many counts, or a class for expanded clones, and some rows have none.

.	TRBV18	TRBD1	TRBJ2-7	CASSPPGQGPYEQYF	TGTGCCAGCTCACCTCCGGGACAGGGACCCTACGAGCAGTACTTC
.	TRBV5-5	.	TRBJ1-4	CASSLAKGQVNEKLFF	TGTGCCAGCAGCTTGGCAAAAGGACAAGTGAATGAAAAACTGTTTTTT
.	TRBV27	TRBD2	TRBJ2-3	CASSPTGGGPYTQYF	TGTGCCAGCAGTCCCACGGGCGGGGGGCCCTATACGCAGTATTTT
.	TRBV30	.	TRBJ2-5	CAWSDQQETQYF	TGTGCCTGGAGTGACCAACAGGAGACCCAGTACTTC
.	TRBV5-5	.	TRBJ1-2	CASSWAGSEGYTF	TGTGCCAGCAGCTGGGCAGGCTCAGAGGGCTACACCTTC
.	TRBV5-4	.	TRBJ1-1	CASTRGEGTEAFF	TGTGCCAGCACCCGGGGGGAAGGCACTGAAGCTTTCTTT
few	TRBV5-6	.	TRBJ1-1	CASSFRWDKRNTEAFF	TGTGCCAGCAGTTTCCGGTGGGACAAACGAAACACTGAAGCTTTCTTT
.	TRBV15	.	TRBJ1-2	CATSRGGHIYGYTF	TGTGCCACCAGCAGAGGGGGACACATCTATGGCTACACCTTC
.	TRBV7-9	.	TRBJ1-5	CASSLAGASNQPQHF	TGTGCCAGCAGCTTAGCGGGAGCTAGCAATCAGCCCCAGCATTTT
.	TRBV30	.	TRBJ2-3	CAWSESGDTQYF	TGTGCCTGGTCCGAGTCAGGGGATACGCAGTATTTT
.	TRBV6-5	TRBD1	TRBJ1-5	CASRSGTGMDQPQHF	TGTGCCAGCAGATCCGGGACAGGGATGGATCAGCCCCAGCATTTT
once	TRBV19	.	TRBJ2-2	CASSIEVSLGELFF	TGTGCCAGTAGTATAGAAGTGTCACTCGGGGAGCTGTTTTTT
.	TRBV4-3	.	TRBJ1-6	CASSQKAPGSGSPLHF	TGCGCCAGCAGCCAGAAGGCCCCGGGGTCTGGATCACCCCTCCACTTT
.	TRBV7-2	TRBD1	TRBJ1-2	CASSFTDRRSGYTF	TGTGCCAGCAGCTTTACGGACAGGCGATCTGGCTACACCTTC
.	TRBV30	.	TRBJ2-1	CAWSVYVYNEQFF	TGTGCCTGGAGTGTTTATGTGTACAATGAGCAGTTCTTC
.	TRBV6-5	.	TRBJ1-2	CASRAERRPNYGYTF	TGTGCCAGCAGGGCGGAGAGGCGCCCTAACTATGGCTACACCTTC
.	TRBV9	.	TRBJ2-1	CASSVAAGTLTGPNEQFF	TGTGCCAGCAGCGTAGCCGCCGGGACCTTAACCGGTCCTAATGAGCAGTTCTTC
.	TRBV5-4	.	TRBJ1-1	CASSFPLNTEAFF	TGTGCCAGCAGCTTTCCGTTGAACACTGAAGCTTTCTTT
.	TRBV5-1	.	TRBJ1-3	CASSWESRTSSGNTIYF	TGCGCCAGCAGCTGGGAGAGCCGAACCTCATCTGGAAACACCATATATTTT
.	TRBV6-5	.	TRBJ1-4	CASSSVVSNEKLFF	TGTGCCAGCAGTTCGGTCGTATCTAATGAAAAACTGTTTTTT
.	TRBV7-2	.	TRBJ2-1	CASSLVGAGATEQFF	TGTGCCAGCAGCTTAGTGGGTGCGGGGGCGACCGAGCAGTTCTTC
.	TRBV7-9	.	TRBJ1-1	CASSLVGSTEAFF	TGTGCCAGCAGCTTAGTTGGCAGCACTGAAGCTTTCTTT
few	TRBV10-1	TRBD1	TRBJ1-1	CASSSWTGTEAFF	TGCGCCAGCAGTTCTTGGACAGGGACTGAAGCTTTCTTT
.	TRBV7-2	TRBD1	TRBJ1-6	CASSLAGRGRNSPLHF	TGTGCCAGCAGCTTAGCGGGCAGGGGGCGTAATTCACCCCTCCACTTT
.	TRBV5-1	TRBD1	TRBJ1-1	CASSSTGDTEAFF	TGCGCCAGCAGCTCTACAGGGGACACTGAAGCTTTCTTT
.	TRBV29-1	TRBD2	TRBJ2-1	CSVDSGGGDEQFF	TGCAGCGTTGATAGCGGGGGCGGGGATGAGCAGTTCTTC
.	TRBV5-1	TRBD1	TRBJ1-1	CASSGAGQGISEAFF	TGCGCCAGCAGTGGGGCGGGACAGGGGATCTCTGAAGCTTTCTTT
.	TRBV27	TRBD2	TRBJ2-1	CASSPSYLTSGGANEQFF	TGTGCCAGCAGTCCTTCATACCTAACTAGCGGGGGGGCGAATGAGCAGTTCTTC
.	TRBV27	TRBD1	TRBJ1-1	CASSPGTGRPYTEAFF	TGTGCCAGCAGTCCCGGGACAGGGCGGCCGTATACTGAAGCTTTCTTT
.	TRBV5-6	.	TRBJ1-3	CASSFGRDSLGNTIYF	TGTGCCAGCAGCTTTGGTCGAGATTCCCTTGGAAACACCATATATTTT
.	TRBV2	TRBD1	TRBJ2-7	CASSFNWGRGQSYEQYF	TGTGCCAGCAGCTTTAACTGGGGCAGGGGGCAATCCTACGAGCAGTACTTC